Shown below are 3 T cell receptor beta chains from a single sample sequenced in a study of blood T cell repertoires in COVID-19. Profiling relied on immunoSEQ multiplex PCR, and the TCRdb table lists in-frame clones only, not all of them. Here the sample spans approximately 280,000 clones, around 89% being singletons. Sequenced: peripheral blood. These receptors were taken from a man aged 35 to 55 with acute or convalescent COVID-19.

This clone appeared once. The genes are TRBV24-1 and TRBJ2-3, with TRBD2 matching over 7 bases. Germline CDR1 is KGHDR and CDR2 is SFDVKD. J lost 1 base, V lost 6 bases, and 6 bases had no gene match. This CDR3 region has 15 residues. This CDR3 is CATSRSGEGTDTQYF. The CDR3 DNA sequence: TGTGCCACCAGTAGAAGCGGGGAGGGCACAGATACGCAGTATTTT.

In its sample, this clone was seen once. The chain couples TRBV2 to TRBJ2-7, with D uncertain. The CDR3 has 14 amino acids. The germline CDR1 and CDR2 sequences are SNHLY and FYNNEI. V was shortened by 2 bases and J by 1 base, with 9 bases between the two germline ends. Written as DNA, the CDR3 is TGTGCCAGCAGTGAAACGAGCGTTTCCTACGAGCAGTACTTC. Protein sequence: CASSETSVSYEQYF. Together with reference TRBV2 and TRBJ2-7, the CDR3 gives the full variable domain: EPEVTQTPSHQVTQMGQEVILRCVPISNHLYFYWYRQILGQKVEFLVSFYNNEISEKSEIFDDQFSVERPDGSNFTLKIRSTKLEDSAMYFCASSETSVSYEQYFGPGTRLTVT.

The gene calls are TRBV21-1 and TRBJ2-3; the D call of TRBD2 is as the table states it, not checked on the DNA. TRBV21-1 is a pseudogene locus. This CDR3 is 19 amino acids long. The CDR3 bases are TGTGCCAGCAGCAAAGTTCGGGCGGGGGGGTCAAAGTTGACAGATACGCAGTATTTT. Protein sequence: CASSKVRAGGSKLTDTQYF.